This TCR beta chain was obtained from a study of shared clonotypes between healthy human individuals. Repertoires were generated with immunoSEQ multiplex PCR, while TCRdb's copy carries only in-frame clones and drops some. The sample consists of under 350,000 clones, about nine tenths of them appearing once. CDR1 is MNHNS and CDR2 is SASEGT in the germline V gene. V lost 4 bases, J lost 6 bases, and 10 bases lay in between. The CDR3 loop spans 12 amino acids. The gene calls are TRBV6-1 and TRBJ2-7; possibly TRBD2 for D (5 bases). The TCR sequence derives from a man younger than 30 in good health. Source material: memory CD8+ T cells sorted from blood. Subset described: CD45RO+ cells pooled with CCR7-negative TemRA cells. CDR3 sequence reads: CASSVRGSEQYF. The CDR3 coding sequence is TGTGCCAGCAGTGTCCGAGGGTCCGAGCAGTACTTC.